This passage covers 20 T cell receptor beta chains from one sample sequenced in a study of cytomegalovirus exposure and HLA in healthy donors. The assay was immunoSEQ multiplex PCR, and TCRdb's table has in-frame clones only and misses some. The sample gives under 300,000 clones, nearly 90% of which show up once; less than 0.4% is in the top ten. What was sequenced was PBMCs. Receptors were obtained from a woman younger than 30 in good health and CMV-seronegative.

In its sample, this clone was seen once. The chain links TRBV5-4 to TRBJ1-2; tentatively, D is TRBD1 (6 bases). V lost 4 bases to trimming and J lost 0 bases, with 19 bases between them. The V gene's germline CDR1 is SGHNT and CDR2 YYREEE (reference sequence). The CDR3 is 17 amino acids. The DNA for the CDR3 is TGTGCCAGCAGCCCTGGTGGGCAGGGGTTAGCTAACTATGGCTACACCTTC. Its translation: CASSPGGQGLANYGYTF. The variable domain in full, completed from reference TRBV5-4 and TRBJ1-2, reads ETGVTQSPTHLIKTRGQQVTLRCSSQSGHNTVSWYQQALGQGPQFIFQYYREEENGRGNFPPRFSGLQFPNYSSELNVNALELDDSALYLCASSPGGQGLANYGYTFGSGTRLTVV.

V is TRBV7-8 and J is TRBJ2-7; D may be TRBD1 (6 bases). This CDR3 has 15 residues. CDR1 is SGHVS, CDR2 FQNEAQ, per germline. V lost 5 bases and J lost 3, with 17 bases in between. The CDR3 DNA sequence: TGTGCCAGCAGCCCGAGAAGGGACATTAGCTACGAGCAGTACGTC. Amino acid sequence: CASSPRRDISYEQYV.

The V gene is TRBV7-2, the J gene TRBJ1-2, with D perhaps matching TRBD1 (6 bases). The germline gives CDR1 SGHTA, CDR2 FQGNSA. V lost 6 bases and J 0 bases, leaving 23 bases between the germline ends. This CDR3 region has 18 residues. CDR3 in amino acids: CASRLPLGALPPNYGYTF. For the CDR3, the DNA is TGTGCCAGCAGGCTCCCTTTGGGGGCCCTTCCCCCTAACTATGGCTACACCTTC.

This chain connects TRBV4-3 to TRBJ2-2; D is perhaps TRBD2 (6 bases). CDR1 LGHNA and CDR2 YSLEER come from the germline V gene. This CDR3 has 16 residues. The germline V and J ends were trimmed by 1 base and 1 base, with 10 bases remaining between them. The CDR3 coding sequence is TGCGCCAGCAGCCAAGGACGGGGGTTGAACACCGGGGAGCTGTTTTTT. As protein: CASSQGRGLNTGELFF.

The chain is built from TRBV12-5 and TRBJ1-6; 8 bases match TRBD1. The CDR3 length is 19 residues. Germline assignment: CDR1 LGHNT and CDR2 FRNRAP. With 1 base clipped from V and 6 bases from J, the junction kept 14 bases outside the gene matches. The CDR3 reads CASGLGETGQVATNSPLHF. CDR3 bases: TGTGCTAGTGGTTTGGGTGAAACGGGACAGGTGGCAACTAATTCACCCCTCCACTTT.

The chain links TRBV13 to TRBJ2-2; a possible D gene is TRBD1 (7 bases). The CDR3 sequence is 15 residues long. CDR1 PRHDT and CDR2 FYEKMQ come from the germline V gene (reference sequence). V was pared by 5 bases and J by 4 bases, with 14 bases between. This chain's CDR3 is CASSPRQGGTGELFF. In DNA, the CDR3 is TGTGCCAGCAGCCCCCGACAGGGAGGCACCGGGGAGCTGTTTTTT.

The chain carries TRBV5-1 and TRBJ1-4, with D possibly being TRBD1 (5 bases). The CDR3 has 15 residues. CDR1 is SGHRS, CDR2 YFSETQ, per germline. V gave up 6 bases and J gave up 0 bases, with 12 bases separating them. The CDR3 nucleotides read TGCGCCAGCAACTTCGGGGGATCAACTAATGAAAAACTGTTTTTT. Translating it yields CASNFGGSTNEKLFF. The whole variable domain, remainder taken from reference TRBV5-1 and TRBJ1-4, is KAGVTQTPRYLIKTRGQQVTLSCSPISGHRSVSWYQQTPGQGLQFLFEYFSETQRNKGNFPGRFSGRQFSNSRSEMNVSTLELGDSALYLCASNFGGSTNEKLFFGSGTQLSVL.

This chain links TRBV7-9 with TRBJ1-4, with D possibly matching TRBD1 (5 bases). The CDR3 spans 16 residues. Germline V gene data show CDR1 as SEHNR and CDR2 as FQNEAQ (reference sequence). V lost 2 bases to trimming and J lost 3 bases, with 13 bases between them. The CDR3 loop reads CASSLRGGDPNEKLFF. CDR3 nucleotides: TGTGCCAGCAGCTTAAGGGGCGGGGATCCTAATGAAAAACTGTTTTTT.

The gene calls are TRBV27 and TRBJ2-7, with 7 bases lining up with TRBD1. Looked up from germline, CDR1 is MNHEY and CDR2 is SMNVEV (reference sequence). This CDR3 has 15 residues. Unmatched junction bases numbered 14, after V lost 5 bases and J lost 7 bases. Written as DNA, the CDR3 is TGTGCCAGCAGTCCTCACACTAACAGGGGTGGAGAGCAGTACTTC. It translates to CASSPHTNRGGEQYF.

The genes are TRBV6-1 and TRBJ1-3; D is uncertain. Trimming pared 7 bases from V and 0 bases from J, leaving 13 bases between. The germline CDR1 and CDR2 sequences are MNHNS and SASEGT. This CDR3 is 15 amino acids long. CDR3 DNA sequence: TGTGCCAGCACCATAACGATCAGCTCTGGAAACACCATATATTTT. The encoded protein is CASTITISSGNTIYF.

In DNA form, the CDR3 reads TGCGCCAGCAGCCCGGGACAGGGGACCCTGGCCGGGGAGCTGTTTTTT. Amino acid sequence: CASSPGQGTLAGELFF. The chain uses TRBV5-1 and TRBJ2-2, with TRBD1 matching 10 bases. J gave up 6 bases and V 4 bases, and 9 bases lay outside the gene matches. The CDR3 covers 16 residues. Germline CDR1 SGHRS, CDR2 YFSETQ. The variable domain in full, with the rest retrieved from reference TRBV5-1 and TRBJ2-2, is KAGVTQTPRYLIKTRGQQVTLSCSPISGHRSVSWYQQTPGQGLQFLFEYFSETQRNKGNFPGRFSGRQFSNSRSEMNVSTLELGDSALYLCASSPGQGTLAGELFFGEGSRLTVL.

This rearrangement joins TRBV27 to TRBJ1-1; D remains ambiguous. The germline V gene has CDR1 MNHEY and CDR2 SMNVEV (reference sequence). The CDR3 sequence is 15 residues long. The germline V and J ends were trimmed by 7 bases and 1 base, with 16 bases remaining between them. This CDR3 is CASTPFREGNTEAFF. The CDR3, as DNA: TGTGCCAGCACCCCTTTCCGGGAAGGGAACACTGAAGCTTTCTTT.

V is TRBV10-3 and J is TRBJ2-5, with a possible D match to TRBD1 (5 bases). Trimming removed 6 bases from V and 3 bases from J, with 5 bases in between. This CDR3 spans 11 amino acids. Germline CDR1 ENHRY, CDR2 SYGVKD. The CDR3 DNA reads TGTGCCATCAGGACAGAAGAGACCCAGTACTTC. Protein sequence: CAIRTEETQYF.

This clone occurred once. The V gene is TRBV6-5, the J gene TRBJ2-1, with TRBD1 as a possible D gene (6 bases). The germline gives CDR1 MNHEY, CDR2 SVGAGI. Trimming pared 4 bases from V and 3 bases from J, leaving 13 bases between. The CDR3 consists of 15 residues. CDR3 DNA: TGTGCCAGCAGTTCCACGGGACATCTCTACAATGAGCAGTTCTTC. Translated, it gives CASSSTGHLYNEQFF.

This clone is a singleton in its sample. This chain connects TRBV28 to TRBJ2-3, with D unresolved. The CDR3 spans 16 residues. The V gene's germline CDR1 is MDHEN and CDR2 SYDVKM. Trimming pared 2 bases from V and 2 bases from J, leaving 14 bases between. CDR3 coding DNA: TGTGCCAGCAGTTTAGGGCAGATAATAATCACAGATACGCAGTATTTT. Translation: CASSLGQIIITDTQYF.

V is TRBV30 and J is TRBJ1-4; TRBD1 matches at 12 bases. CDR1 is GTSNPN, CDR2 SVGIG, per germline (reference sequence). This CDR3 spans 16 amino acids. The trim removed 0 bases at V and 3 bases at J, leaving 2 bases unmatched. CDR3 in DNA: TGTGCCTGGAGTGTGGGACAGGGGGCGGCTAATGAAAAACTGTTTTTT. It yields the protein CAWSVGQGAANEKLFF.

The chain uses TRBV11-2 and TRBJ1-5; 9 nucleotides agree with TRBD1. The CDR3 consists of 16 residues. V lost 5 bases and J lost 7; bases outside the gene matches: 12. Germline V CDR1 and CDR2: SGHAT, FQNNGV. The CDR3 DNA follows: TGTGCCAGCAGCCTAGGGCGGGACAGGGCGAGGCAGCCCCAGCATTTT. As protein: CASSLGRDRARQPQHF. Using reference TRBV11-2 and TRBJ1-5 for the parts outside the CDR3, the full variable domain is EAGVAQSPRYKIIEKRQSVAFWCNPISGHATLYWYQQILGQGPKLLIQFQNNGVVDDSQLPKDRFSAERLKGVDSTLKIQPAKLEDSAVYLCASSLGRDRARQPQHFGDGTRLSIL.

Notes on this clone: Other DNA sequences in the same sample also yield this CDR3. CDR3 sequence (DNA): TGTGCCAGCAGTTTATCGACAAACCAAGAGACCCAGTACTTC. Its translation: CASSLSTNQETQYF. J is TRBJ2-5 and V is TRBV27; D remains ambiguous. This CDR3 has 14 residues. Germline V gives CDR1 MNHEY, CDR2 SMNVEV (reference sequence). Trimming cost V 0 bases and J 0 bases, with 5 bases left between them.

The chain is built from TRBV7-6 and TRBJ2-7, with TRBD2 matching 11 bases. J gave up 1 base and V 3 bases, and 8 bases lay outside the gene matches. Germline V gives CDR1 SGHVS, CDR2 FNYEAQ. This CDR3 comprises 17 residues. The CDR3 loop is CASSFRLAGGSSYEQYF. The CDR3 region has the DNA TGTGCCAGCAGCTTCAGGCTAGCGGGGGGTAGTTCCTACGAGCAGTACTTC.

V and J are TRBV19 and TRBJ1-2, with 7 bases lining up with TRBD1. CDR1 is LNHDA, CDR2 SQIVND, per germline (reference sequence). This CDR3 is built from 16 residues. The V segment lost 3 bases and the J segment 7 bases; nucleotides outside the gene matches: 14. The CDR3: CASSITETGMGVGYTF. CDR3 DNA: TGTGCCAGTAGTATTACTGAGACAGGGATGGGAGTTGGCTACACCTTC.